This TCR beta chain derives from a study of beta chain features in type 1 diabetes. Study-level findings and limits: TCRB CDR3s from Type 1 diabetes patients were moderately but significantly shorter in all four CD4+ subsets.

On this clone itself: The target antigen is unknown.

Every donor provided one heparinised blood draw, which averaged approximately 100 mL. Every bit of the isolated RNA underwent reverse transcription, so sequencing read expressed TCRB transcripts. The average read count of naive, central memory and regulatory T cell samples was a few million. The method was immunoSEQ multiplex PCR; TCRdb's version includes in-frame clones alone and lacks a portion of them. This sample has a few hundred thousand clones, with roughly a quarter found just once. The germline V and J ends were trimmed by 4 bases and 4 bases, with 13 bases remaining between them. In germline, CDR1 is SGHRS, CDR2 YFSETQ. This CDR3 has 14 residues.

The sequenced sample was naive CD4+ T cells from blood. This sequence was found in a woman aged 25 to 45 with type 1 diabetes. The V call is TRBV5-1, the J call TRBJ2-3, with D perhaps matching TRBD1 (6 bases). CDR3 DNA sequence: TGCGCCAGCAGCGGAACACAGGGCCCAGATACGCAGTATTTT. Translated: CASSGTQGPDTQYF.